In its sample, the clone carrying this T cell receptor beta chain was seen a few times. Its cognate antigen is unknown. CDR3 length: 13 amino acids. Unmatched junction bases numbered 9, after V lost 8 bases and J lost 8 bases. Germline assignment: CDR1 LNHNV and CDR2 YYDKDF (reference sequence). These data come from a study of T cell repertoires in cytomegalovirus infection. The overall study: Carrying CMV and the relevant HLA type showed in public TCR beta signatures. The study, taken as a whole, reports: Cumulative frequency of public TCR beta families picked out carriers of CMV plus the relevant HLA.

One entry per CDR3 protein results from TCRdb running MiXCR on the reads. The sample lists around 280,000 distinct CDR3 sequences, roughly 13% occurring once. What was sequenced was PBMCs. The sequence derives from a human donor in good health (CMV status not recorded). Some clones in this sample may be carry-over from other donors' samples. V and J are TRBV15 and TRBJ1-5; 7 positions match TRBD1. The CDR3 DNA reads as TGTGCCACCTCCGACAGGGTTCGAGAGCCCCAGCATTTT. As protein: CATSDRVREPQHF.